This T cell receptor (beta chain) was found in a study of post-analysis software for immune sequencing data. Study background: Patients had relapsing-remitting, secondary progressive or progressive-relapsing multiple sclerosis; some lacked subtype.

Study-level results: Multiple sclerosis was associated with a significant reduction in normalized Chao1 diversity relative to controls.

Note on this clonotype: The target antigen is unknown.

Libraries were made from TCR beta cDNA, and they carried unique molecular identifiers. cDNA molecules numbering about 480,000 came from approximately 0.91 to 9.4 million T cells. In TCRdb, the PCR reads were re-called with MiXCR into one record per CDR3 protein. The table includes some 800,000 distinct CDR3 sequences, just over 45% detected once. The sequencing input was blood. This receptor was taken from a girl under 18 with multiple sclerosis.

The CDR3 sequence: CSVGGRVTYNEQFF. For the CDR3, the DNA is TGCAGCGTTGGTGGGAGAGTCACCTACAATGAGCAGTTCTTC. The V and J genes are TRBV29-1 and TRBJ2-1; maybe TRBD2 (5 bases). V was clipped by 4 bases and J by 2 bases, with 12 bases between them. CDR3 length: 14 amino acids. Germline V gene lookup returns CDR1 SQVTM and CDR2 ANQGSEA.